The rows below give T cell receptor beta chains drawn from one sample of a study of vaccination effects on CD4 cells after COVID-19. TCRdb keeps only in-frame clones here, not all; method: immunoSEQ multiplex PCR. Among about 63,000 clones listed, over 70% were seen once. These TCRs are of unknown antigen specificity. The sample consisted of CD4+ T cells from PBMCs cultured with HCoV-OC43 spike peptides, taken before COVID-19 vaccination. The receptors stem from a human donor who received a COVID-19 vaccine. Each CDR3 is given with its conserved first and last residue. A D gene is named only where the DNA matches it firmly. Clone size, where shown, is once, few, many, or a class for clones that have expanded.

j_call v_call d_call clone_size cdr3_nt cdr3_aa
TRBJ2-5 TRBV7-8 TRBD1 once TGTGCCAGCAGCGCCGGACAGGGGGCGACCCAGTACTTC CASSAGQGATQYF
TRBJ2-2 TRBV30 TRBD1 - TGTGCCTGGAGGATGGACAGGGGGTCCACCGGGGAGCTGTTTTTT CAWRMDRGSTGELFF
TRBJ1-1 TRBV19 - - TGTGCCAGTAGTATAGGAAGGGGGGGCTTGAACACTGAAGCTTTCTTT CASSIGRGGLNTEAFF
TRBJ1-2 TRBV28 TRBD1 - TGTGCCAGCAGTTCAAACTCCGGGACAGCCTATGGCTACACCTTC CASSSNSGTAYGYTF
TRBJ1-1 TRBV7-6 - once TGTGCCAGCAGCCCTCGGATTACTGAGAACACTGAAGCTTTCTTT CASSPRITENTEAFF
TRBJ1-1 TRBV14 - few TGTGCCAGCAGCCAGAACACTGAAGCTTTCTTT CASSQNTEAFF
TRBJ2-3 TRBV7-2 TRBD1 - TGTGCCAGCAGCTTCAGGTCAACCCGGGACAGGGTCCCAGATACGCAGTATTTT CASSFRSTRDRVPDTQYF
TRBJ1-5 TRBV15 TRBD1 - TGTGCCACCAGCGGGGACAGGGGATGGGAACAGCCCCAGCATTTT CATSGDRGWEQPQHF
TRBJ1-4 TRBV19 - - TGTGCCAGTAGTAGACAGGCCCCAAGCGAAAAACTGTTTTTT CASSRQAPSEKLFF
TRBJ2-3 TRBV29-1 TRBD2 - TGCAGCGTTAGGTCTAGCGGGGGAGCTAAGTGGGCCACAGATACGCAGTATTTT CSVRSSGGAKWATDTQYF
TRBJ2-1 TRBV27 TRBD1 - TGTGCCAGCAGTCCCCTGCAGGGGGCAGCCGAGCAGTTCTTC CASSPLQGAAEQFF
TRBJ2-5 TRBV18 - - TGTGCCAGCTCACCCCCCGGACAGCCATTCCAAGAGACCCAGTACTTC CASSPPGQPFQETQYF
TRBJ2-2 TRBV10-1 TRBD1 - TGCGCCAGCAGTGATGGTTTGCACAGGGGGTACACCGGGGAGCTGTTTTTT CASSDGLHRGYTGELFF
TRBJ1-6 TRBV2 - - TGTGCCAGCAGTCAATACCGGTTGGCCCTCAATTCACCCCTCCACTTT CASSQYRLALNSPLHF
TRBJ1-1 TRBV6-2/TRBV6-3 - - TGTGCCAGCAGTTACTCAAGAGGGATGGTGGGTGAAGCTTTCTTT CASSYSRGMVGEAFF
TRBJ2-5 TRBV5-1 TRBD1 few TGCGCCAGCAGCGTCGGGGACAGGGAAGAGACCCAGTACTTC CASSVGDREETQYF
TRBJ2-1 TRBV24-1 - once TGTGCCACCGCCTATTCAAAAGCTGTCAATGAGCAGTTCTTC CATAYSKAVNEQFF
TRBJ2-4 TRBV7-2 TRBD1 - TGTGCCAGCAGCTTACAGGGGGTCAAAAACATTCAGTACTTC CASSLQGVKNIQYF
TRBJ2-1 TRBV10-3 - - TGTGCCATCAGTGAGAACCCGGGGTTCTCCTACAATGAGCAGTTCTTC CAISENPGFSYNEQFF
TRBJ2-5 TRBV4-1 - few TGCGCCAGCAGCCAAGGTCGGGTCGACGGAGAGACCCAGTACTTC CASSQGRVDGETQYF
TRBJ1-1 TRBV18 - - TGTGCCAGCTCACCCGCGGACAGAAAGGGTGAAGCTTTCTTT CASSPADRKGEAFF
TRBJ1-1 TRBV3-1/TRBV3-2 TRBD1 few TGTGCCAGCAGCCGAAACAGGGGTAGCTCTGAAGCTTTCTTT CASSRNRGSSEAFF
TRBJ2-3 TRBV7-9 TRBD2 - TGTGCCAGCAGCTCAGGACTAGCGGGGGGCACAGATACGCAGTATTTT CASSSGLAGGTDTQYF
TRBJ1-4 TRBV5-1 TRBD1 - TGCGCCAGCAGCTTGGGACAGGGGAACATTTGGGAAAAACTGTTTTTT CASSLGQGNIWEKLFF
TRBJ2-4 TRBV14 - - TGTGCCAGCAGCCAAGACCAGGTCAGAAACATTCAGTACTTC CASSQDQVRNIQYF
TRBJ2-6 TRBV28 - - TGTGCCAGCAGTGAGTTAGGGTCGGCCTCCATCACTTTC CASSELGSASITF
TRBJ2-2 TRBV5-1 TRBD1 - TGCGCCAGCAGCCCCGACAGGGTCGGAACCGGGGAGCTGTTTTTT CASSPDRVGTGELFF
TRBJ1-1 TRBV6-5 - once TGTGCCAGCAGTCGGAGCGGGGTCACTGAAGCTTTCTTT CASSRSGVTEAFF
TRBJ2-6 TRBV5-1 - once TGCGCCAGCAGCAGAACAGGGTCTGGGGCCAACGTCCTGACTTTC CASSRTGSGANVLTF
TRBJ1-5 TRBV19 TRBD1 - TGTGCCAGTAGCCCGACAGGGATTCAGCCCCAGCATTTT CASSPTGIQPQHF
TRBJ2-5 TRBV3-1/TRBV3-2 - - TGTGCCAGCAGCCAAGATCAAAACAGGGACGGGGAGACCCAGTACTTC CASSQDQNRDGETQYF
TRBJ1-3 TRBV2 TRBD1 - TGTGCCAGCAAGTCAGGGGGCCTTGGAAACACCATATATTTT CASKSGGLGNTIYF
TRBJ1-3 TRBV27 - - TGTGCCAGCATTCGGGGGGGCTCTGGAAACACCATATATTTT CASIRGGSGNTIYF
TRBJ1-2 TRBV5-4 TRBD1 - TGTGCCAGCAGCGCACTTGGACAGGGAGAATATGGCTACACCTTC CASSALGQGEYGYTF
TRBJ1-2 TRBV10-3 - few TGTGCCATCAGTGGTCTAGCTAACTATGGCTACACCTTC CAISGLANYGYTF
TRBJ2-1 TRBV19 TRBD2 - TGTGCCAGTAGTACAACGTGGACTAGCGGGGGTCTTGAGCAGTTCTTC CASSTTWTSGGLEQFF